The 22 T cell receptor beta chains below come from one sample, sequenced in a study of shared clonotypes between healthy human individuals. Generated by immunoSEQ multiplex PCR, the TCRdb table keeps only in-frame clones and is missing some. The sample yields 600,000 to 750,000 clones, roughly 91% seen once. Sequencing was performed on memory CD8+ T cells from PBMCs. Described subset: CD45RO+ cells pooled with CCR7-negative TemRA cells. The source of these receptors is a man aged 18 to 35 in good health. Some clones in this sample may be carry-over from other donors' samples.

The chain carries TRBV13 and TRBJ2-2; possibly TRBD1 for D (6 bases). CDR1 is PRHDT, CDR2 FYEKMQ, per germline (reference sequence). The CDR3 length is 14 residues. V dropped 2 bases and J dropped 5 bases, with 9 bases sitting between them. The CDR3 nucleotides read TGTGCCAGCAGCTTATTCAGGGGAACCGGGGAGCTGTTTTTT. Protein product: CASSLFRGTGELFF. The variable domain in full, with the rest retrieved from reference TRBV13 and TRBJ2-2, is AAGVIQSPRHLIKEKRETATLKCYPIPRHDTVYWYQQGPGQDPQFLISFYEKMQSDKGSIPDRFSAQQFSDYHSELNMSSLELGDSALYFCASSLFRGTGELFFGEGSRLTVL.

This clone was observed a few times. This chain connects TRBV7-3 to TRBJ1-1; no definite D call. This CDR3 has 11 residues. Germline V gives CDR1 SGHTA, CDR2 FQGTGA. V shed 2 bases and J shed 7 bases, with 5 bases lying between them. The CDR3 coding sequence is TGTGCCAGCAGCTTAGGCTTTGAAGCTTTCTTT. This encodes CASSLGFEAFF.

A single count supports this clone. CDR3 coding DNA: TGTGCCAGCAGCTTCTCGTCAAGGGACAGTCTCTATGGCTACACCTTC. The encoded protein is CASSFSSRDSLYGYTF. V is TRBV11-3 and J is TRBJ1-2; 7 nucleotides line up with TRBD1. With V trimmed by 3 bases and J by 4 bases, 11 bases remained unmatched. The CDR3 consists of 16 residues. CDR1 and CDR2 (germline): SGHNT, YENEEA. Full variable domain (missing parts from reference TRBV11-3 and TRBJ1-2): EAGVVQSPRYKIIEKKQPVAFWCNPISGHNTLYWYLQNLGQGPELLIRYENEEAVDDSQLPKDRFSAERLKGVDSTLKIQPAELGDSAVYLCASSFSSRDSLYGYTFGSGTRLTVV.

The chain has TRBV7-6 and TRBJ2-1; 8 nucleotides agree with TRBD1. This CDR3 is built from 15 residues. The ends lost 5 bases at V and 1 base at J; junction bases unmatched: 4. Germline V lookup: CDR1 SGHVS, CDR2 FNYEAQ. DNA of the CDR3: TGTGCCAGCAGCCGGGACAGGTCTTCCTACAATGAGCAGTTCTTC. Its protein is CASSRDRSSYNEQFF.

The CDR3: CASSATPGVHQPQHF. CDR3 nucleotides: TGTGCCAGCAGTGCCACCCCAGGGGTACATCAGCCCCAGCATTTT. This chain connects TRBV6-5 to TRBJ1-5; the D gene is possibly TRBD1 (6 bases). The CDR3 extends over 15 amino acids. The V end was cut by 5 bases, the J end by 5 bases, with 16 bases between. CDR1 is MNHEY, CDR2 SVGAGI, per germline.

The rearrangement uses TRBV27 and TRBJ2-1, with 10 bases aligning to TRBD2. CDR3 length: 15 amino acids. Germline assignment: CDR1 MNHEY and CDR2 SMNVEV (reference sequence). The V gene end was trimmed by 3 bases and the J gene end by 6 bases; junction bases not matched to a gene: 5. The CDR3 is CASSFLLAGSNEQFF. As DNA, the CDR3 is TGTGCCAGCAGTTTTTTACTAGCGGGAAGCAATGAGCAGTTCTTC.

The V and J genes are TRBV6-1 and TRBJ2-7; D not certain. The V and J ends lost 6 bases and 0 bases respectively, with 12 bases between them. The CDR3 loop spans 14 amino acids. The germline V gene encodes CDR1 MNHNS and CDR2 SASEGT. The chain's CDR3 is CASRLVQNSYEQYF. In DNA form, the CDR3 reads TGTGCCAGCAGGCTAGTGCAAAACTCCTACGAGCAGTACTTC.

The chain carries TRBV5-6 and TRBJ2-7; 7 positions agree with TRBD1. CDR3 size: 14 residues. The V gene end was trimmed by 4 bases and the J gene end by 3 bases; junction bases not matched to a gene: 7. Per the germline V gene, CDR1 is SGHDT and CDR2 is YYEEEE. Written as DNA, the CDR3 is TGTGCCAGCAGCAGGGGGCGACGAAACTACGAGCAGTACTTC. Protein sequence: CASSRGRRNYEQYF.

J is TRBJ2-7 and V is TRBV25-1, with TRBD1 matching 7 bases. V lost 4 bases, J lost 3 bases, and 9 bases stayed unmatched. CDR1 and CDR2 from the germline V gene are MGHDK and SYGVNS. The CDR3 spans 15 residues. The CDR3 nucleotides are TGTGCCAGCAGTGTCGGGGCAGGGGGATTCTACGAGCAGTACTTC. The encoded protein is CASSVGAGGFYEQYF.

The genes are TRBV6-5 and TRBJ2-2; 8 positions agree with TRBD1. The CDR3 totals 15 residues. The ends lost 2 bases at V and 6 bases at J; junction bases unmatched: 5. CDR1 and CDR2 from the germline V gene are MNHEY and SVGAGI. CDR3 protein: CASSYGPGGPGELFF. In DNA form, the CDR3 reads TGTGCCAGCAGTTACGGGCCAGGGGGCCCCGGGGAGCTGTTTTTT.

This sequence joins TRBV27 and TRBJ2-7; no clear D. The V gene lost 1 base and the J gene lost 4 bases, with 11 bases spanning the gap. CDR3 size: 14 residues. Germline loops: CDR1 MNHEY, CDR2 SMNVEV (reference sequence). The CDR3 sequence: CASSLFEGKYEQYF. CDR3 bases: TGTGCCAGCAGTTTATTTGAAGGCAAGTACGAGCAGTACTTC.

The chain carries TRBV7-8 and TRBJ1-1; D unresolved. The CDR3 is 15 amino acids. The V end was cut by 1 base, the J end by 0 bases, with 9 bases between. Per the germline V gene, CDR1 is SGHVS and CDR2 is FQNEAQ. The CDR3 is CASSLVRALNTEAFF. The CDR3 DNA reads as TGTGCCAGCAGCTTAGTTAGGGCCCTGAACACTGAAGCTTTCTTT.

The chain recombines TRBV29-1 with TRBJ2-2; D unresolved. V lost 7 bases, J lost 6 bases, and 12 bases lay in between. The CDR3 extends over 12 amino acids. Germline V lookup: CDR1 SQVTM, CDR2 ANQGSEA. The CDR3 DNA reads TGCAGCGCCTCCCCCGCGGCCGGGGAGCTGTTTTTT. This encodes CSASPAAGELFF.

The table lists this clone with a count of one. V gene TRBV7-9 combines with J gene TRBJ1-1; TRBD1 aligns across 8 bases. CDR3 length: 17 amino acids. Germline loops: CDR1 SEHNR, CDR2 FQNEAQ (reference sequence). The V and J ends lost 3 bases and 0 bases, in that order; junction bases with no gene match: 9. This chain's CDR3 is CASSFRQGNRLNTEAFF. The CDR3 DNA reads TGTGCCAGCAGCTTCAGACAGGGGAATCGCTTGAACACTGAAGCTTTCTTT.

CDR3 in amino acids: CASSWGQASSYEQYF. The DNA for the CDR3 is TGTGCCAGCAGTTGGGGACAGGCGAGCTCCTACGAGCAGTACTTC. The rearrangement links TRBV6-5 to TRBJ2-7; 8 bases agree with TRBD1. The J segment lost 0 bases and the V segment lost 4 bases, leaving 5 bases of the junction unmatched. CDR1 MNHEY and CDR2 SVGAGI come from the germline V gene. The CDR3 length is 15 residues.

The gene calls are TRBV6-4 and TRBJ1-2; D unresolved. The CDR3 has 16 residues. Germline CDR1 and CDR2: MRHNA and SNTAGT. V lost 6 bases to trimming and J lost 5 bases, with 22 bases between them. CDR3 sequence reads: CASRLRATGEGYGYTF. CDR3 DNA sequence: TGTGCCAGCAGGCTCCGGGCCACTGGAGAAGGGTATGGCTACACCTTC.

The chain combines TRBV28 with TRBJ1-2, with 8 positions matching TRBD1. Germline CDR1 and CDR2: MDHEN and SYDVKM. This CDR3 is 14 amino acids long. The V and J ends lost 3 bases and 8 bases, in that order; junction bases with no gene match: 8. The CDR3 nucleotides read TGTGCCAGCAGTTTGGCCAGGGGGCAGGGAGGCTACACCTTC. This sequence encodes CASSLARGQGGYTF.

This clone was recorded once. This rearrangement joins TRBV30 to TRBJ2-1, with 9 bases that match TRBD2. The germline gives CDR1 GTSNPN, CDR2 SVGIG (reference sequence). The CDR3 runs 20 residues. Trimming removed 2 bases from V and 1 base from J; junction bases left unmatched: 18. This chain's CDR3 is CAWSNHRDSGGRASYNEQFF. In DNA form, the CDR3 reads TGTGCCTGGAGTAACCACAGGGATAGCGGGGGCAGGGCGTCCTACAATGAGCAGTTCTTC.

This clone was detected once. The gene calls are TRBV6-5 and TRBJ2-1; no reliable D call. The CDR3 contains 14 residues. V was pared by 4 bases and J by 0 bases, with 7 bases between. Germline CDR1 and CDR2: MNHEY and SVGAGI. The DNA for the CDR3 is TGTGCCAGCAGTTCCTACAGCTCCTACAATGAGCAGTTCTTC. Its translation is CASSSYSSYNEQFF.

This clone came up a few times. The CDR3: CASAGSHEQFF. The CDR3, as DNA: TGTGCCAGCGCCGGCTCCCATGAGCAGTTCTTC. The chain joins TRBV9 to TRBJ2-1; no definite D call. The CDR3 extends over 11 amino acids. V was clipped by 7 bases and J by 8 bases, with 10 bases between them. Germline V gene data show CDR1 as SGDLS and CDR2 as YYNGEE.

The genes are TRBV27 and TRBJ2-7; 7 positions match TRBD1. Germline V gene lookup returns CDR1 MNHEY and CDR2 SMNVEV (reference sequence). After removal of 1 base from V and 2 bases from J, the junction contained 8 bases not matched to a gene. This CDR3 is built from 16 residues. The CDR3 spells CASSLLLGQGAYEQYF. DNA for the CDR3: TGTGCCAGCAGTTTATTGTTGGGCCAGGGGGCCTACGAGCAGTACTTC.

This clone was picked up a small number of times. The chain couples TRBV6-5 to TRBJ1-1; no definite D call. CDR3 length: 13 amino acids. Trimming cost V 0 bases and J 1 base, with 3 bases left between them. Germline V gene data show CDR1 as MNHEY and CDR2 as SVGAGI. The DNA for the CDR3 is TGTGCCAGCAGTTACTCCACGAACACTGAAGCTTTCTTT. Residues: CASSYSTNTEAFF.